The text below deals with one T cell receptor (beta chain). Its target antigen remains unknown. Base qualities are missing; no much larger clone stands one base away. V is shortened by 2 bases, J by 8 bases, and the region joining them spans 15 bases. Measured from the cysteine to the phenylalanine, the CDR3 is 15 residues long. CDR3 DNA is the only sequence kept; it has 45 bases, read in frame from the first base. CDR1 and CDR2, looked up from the germline V gene (reference sequence), are LNHDA and SQIVND. Library creation used RT-PCR. The instrument was an Illumina HiSeq 2500. Clones were called with MiXCR by TCRdb after fastp trimmed the public reads at Q25, and only in-frame beta chains were retained. Each entry is one CDR3 protein sequence, shown with its most common DNA and genes. This sample has roughly 760,000 distinct CDR3 sequences in its table, and over 20% of those were observed once. About 9.4% of the sample lies in the top ten.

The data are from a study of response to subunit inactivated influenza vaccine (dated by TCRdb to about 2018). Broadly, across the study: The study used deep quantitative T cell receptor repertoire profiling to track responses to a trivalent subunit inactivated influenza vaccine.

General findings and caveats noted by the study authors: The authors suggested that each seasonal influenza vaccination may recruit only a limited number of new T cells.

This clonotype was obtained from a middle-aged man who received an inactivated influenza vaccine. Donor details come from another sample of the same person, matched by shared clones. Sequencing was performed on PBMCs from blood, taken approximately 5 days after vaccination. The chain couples TRBV19 to TRBJ1-4; TRBD1 is a weak D gene call, 5 bases matching. The DNA reads TGTGCCAGTAGTATACTTCAGGGAGGGAAAGAAAAACTGTTTTTT. The translation is CASSILQGGKEKLFF. The CDR3, completed at both ends by the reference TRBV19 and TRBJ1-4 genes, gives the full variable domain DGGITQSPKYLFRKEGQNVTLSCEQNLNHDAMYWYRQDPGQGLRLIYYSQIVNDFQKGDIAEGYSVSREKKESFPLTVTSAQKNPTAFYLCASSILQGGKEKLFFGSGTQLSVL.